These T cell receptor beta chains were read from a single sample in a study of T cells after posttransplantation cyclophosphamide. The assay was immunoSEQ multiplex PCR, and TCRdb's table has in-frame clones only and misses some. The sample has 30,000 or so clones, just over 85% seen once. Sequencing input: PBMCs. The receptors derive from a man aged 50 or older. The CDR3 runs from the conserved cysteine through the conserved F or W. Fields, in order: CDR3 DNA, CDR3 protein, J gene, clone size, V gene, D gene. The D gene is left open where the match is weak. The listing skips clone size in some rows; elsewhere it reads once, few, many or a size class.

CDR3 DNA: TGTGCCAGCAGCTTTTATTACGAGCAGTACTTC
CDR3 protein: CASSFYYEQYF
J gene: TRBJ2-7
clone size: medium-sized
V gene: TRBV11-2
D gene: .

CDR3 DNA: TGTGCCAGCAGCGTAGGGTGGAGCTCCTACGAGCAGTACTTC
CDR3 protein: CASSVGWSSYEQYF
J gene: TRBJ2-7
clone size: .
V gene: TRBV9
D gene: .

CDR3 DNA: TGTGCCAGCAGCTCCGACAGATTCGCCTACAATGAGCAGTTCTTC
CDR3 protein: CASSSDRFAYNEQFF
J gene: TRBJ2-1
clone size: .
V gene: TRBV11-2
D gene: .

CDR3 DNA: TGTGCCAGCAGCTCCCCCCTAAACTATGGCTACACCTTC
CDR3 protein: CASSSPLNYGYTF
J gene: TRBJ1-2
clone size: .
V gene: TRBV5-4
D gene: .

CDR3 DNA: TGTGCCAGCACCCAGGCCCGGACAGGGTTAGAGACCCAGTACTTC
CDR3 protein: CASTQARTGLETQYF
J gene: TRBJ2-5
clone size: .
V gene: TRBV6-5
D gene: TRBD1

CDR3 DNA: TGTGCCAGCAAACTGGGACAGTGGAATTCCCCCCTCCACTTT
CDR3 protein: CASKLGQWNSPLHF
J gene: TRBJ1-6
clone size: .
V gene: TRBV6-5
D gene: TRBD1

CDR3 DNA: TGCGCCAGCAGCTTGGCGATCGGTACAGATACGCAGTATTTT
CDR3 protein: CASSLAIGTDTQYF
J gene: TRBJ2-3
clone size: .
V gene: TRBV5-1
D gene: .

CDR3 DNA: TGTGCCATCAGCATGAGCATGCAGGGGGAAGATGGCTACACCTTC
CDR3 protein: CAISMSMQGEDGYTF
J gene: TRBJ1-2
clone size: .
V gene: TRBV10-3
D gene: TRBD1

CDR3 DNA: TGTGCCTGGGGACAGGGAGGGACTGAAGCTTTCTTT
CDR3 protein: CAWGQGGTEAFF
J gene: TRBJ1-1
clone size: .
V gene: TRBV30
D gene: TRBD1

CDR3 DNA: TGTGCCATCAGTGAGGTCAGGCAGACCGGGGAGCTGTTTTTT
CDR3 protein: CAISEVRQTGELFF
J gene: TRBJ2-2
clone size: .
V gene: TRBV10-3
D gene: .

CDR3 DNA: TGTGCCAGCAGCTTGGCCGGACAGGGGGTGCCGGTGGGCTATGGCTACACCTTC
CDR3 protein: CASSLAGQGVPVGYGYTF
J gene: TRBJ1-2
clone size: .
V gene: TRBV5-6
D gene: TRBD1

CDR3 DNA: TGTGCCAGCAGCTTGGCTAACAGGGGGTCTGGGGCCAACGTCCTGACTTTC
CDR3 protein: CASSLANRGSGANVLTF
J gene: TRBJ2-6
clone size: .
V gene: TRBV5-4
D gene: TRBD1

CDR3 DNA: TGTGCCAGCAGCGCCCCGGGACAGATGAACACTGAAGCTTTCTTT
CDR3 protein: CASSAPGQMNTEAFF
J gene: TRBJ1-1
clone size: .
V gene: TRBV9
D gene: TRBD1

CDR3 DNA: TGTGCTAGTGGTTTGGTACTAGCACAGCCCCAGCATTTT
CDR3 protein: CASGLVLAQPQHF
J gene: TRBJ1-5
clone size: .
V gene: TRBV12-5
D gene: .

CDR3 DNA: TGCGCCAGCAGCCGACTAGCGGGATACACAGATACGCAGTATTTT
CDR3 protein: CASSRLAGYTDTQYF
J gene: TRBJ2-3
clone size: once
V gene: TRBV4-1
D gene: TRBD2

CDR3 DNA: TGCGCCAGCAGCTCTCAGGGGACAGATACGCAGTATTTT
CDR3 protein: CASSSQGTDTQYF
J gene: TRBJ2-3
clone size: .
V gene: TRBV5-1
D gene: .

CDR3 DNA: TGTGCCAGTAGTAAACTGAAAAACACTGAAGCTTTCTTT
CDR3 protein: CASSKLKNTEAFF
J gene: TRBJ1-1
clone size: .
V gene: TRBV19
D gene: .

CDR3 DNA: TGTGCCAGCAGCTTTACGTACTCCGGGACAGGGAGGAACGAGCAGTACTTC
CDR3 protein: CASSFTYSGTGRNEQYF
J gene: TRBJ2-7
clone size: .
V gene: TRBV11-2
D gene: TRBD1

CDR3 DNA: TGTGCCAGCAGCGTAGGCAGTTTGGATACGCAGTATTTT
CDR3 protein: CASSVGSLDTQYF
J gene: TRBJ2-3
clone size: .
V gene: TRBV9
D gene: .

CDR3 DNA: TGTGCCAGTAGTACCGACAGGCCTCTCCGTCAGCAGTACTTC
CDR3 protein: CASSTDRPLRQQYF
J gene: TRBJ2-7
clone size: once
V gene: TRBV19
D gene: .

CDR3 DNA: TGCGCCAGCAGCTTGGAAGGGGCCGAGACCCAGTACTTC
CDR3 protein: CASSLEGAETQYF
J gene: TRBJ2-5
clone size: .
V gene: TRBV5-1
D gene: .

CDR3 DNA: TGCGCCAGCAGCCGACTAGCTGGCGAGACCCAGTACTTC
CDR3 protein: CASSRLAGETQYF
J gene: TRBJ2-5
clone size: .
V gene: TRBV4-1
D gene: TRBD2

CDR3 DNA: TGCGCCAGCAGCCTACTAGCAGGGTTAGGATACAATGAGCAGTTCTTC
CDR3 protein: CASSLLAGLGYNEQFF
J gene: TRBJ2-1
clone size: .
V gene: TRBV5-1
D gene: .